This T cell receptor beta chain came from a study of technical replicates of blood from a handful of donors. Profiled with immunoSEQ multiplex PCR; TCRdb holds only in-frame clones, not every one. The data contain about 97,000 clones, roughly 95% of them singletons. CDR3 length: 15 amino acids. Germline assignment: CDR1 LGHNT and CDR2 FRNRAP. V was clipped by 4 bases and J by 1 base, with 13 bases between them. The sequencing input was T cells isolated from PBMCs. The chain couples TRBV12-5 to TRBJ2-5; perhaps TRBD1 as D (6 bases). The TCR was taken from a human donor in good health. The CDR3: CASGSPMDSQETQYF. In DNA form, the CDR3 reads TGTGCTAGTGGTTCGCCGATGGACAGCCAAGAGACCCAGTACTTC.